This is a list of T cell receptor beta chains from one sample in a study of cytomegalovirus exposure and HLA in healthy donors. Clones were sequenced by immunoSEQ multiplex PCR, and TCRdb holds only the in-frame ones, with some missing. The data hold about 150,000 clones, with roughly 8.8% observed a single time. The specimen was PBMCs. Every receptor here comes from a woman between 35 and 50 years old in good health and CMV-seropositive. The conserved cysteine and the conserved F or W are not part of the CDR3 here. Each record gives: V gene, CDR3 protein.

>TRBV5-1
ASSSQGNMNTEAF
>TRBV13
ASSFGTSGDNEQF
>TRBV5-1
ASSLAGTAENYGYT
>TRBV5-1
ASSFAEGTEAF
>TRBV7-2
ASSLQGDHTEAF
>TRBV7-2
ASSLGGRMTEAF
>TRBV5-1
ASSSSGSWNEQF
>TRBV27
ASSIIRTSGGEGNEQF
>TRBV4-3
ASSQLLPPSTDTQY
>TRBV9
ASSVALSSGPYNEQF
>TRBV7-8
ASSATGGSYNEQF
>TRBV7-2
ASSARSTGSSPLH
>TRBV7-8
ASSQASGGVDEQF
>TRBV12-5
ASGSDRGGYT
>TRBV6-1
ASSVDKNTEAF
>TRBV2
ASSPDSQPQH
>TRBV5-1
ASSSLPRSMNTEAF
>TRBV18
ASSPSRGYTEAF
>TRBV6-5
ASSSLVGEQF
>TRBV4-1
ASSQDGQGFTYEQY